Below are 24 T cell receptor beta chains sequenced from a single sample in a study of T cells in Graves' hyperthyroidism and ophthalmopathy. From RNA transcripts, TCR beta CDR3 regions were amplified. TCR CDR3 regions were first amplified by RT-PCR with HTBI primers. MiXCR, applied by TCRdb to the multiplex PCR reads, yields one record per CDR3 protein. The table has a few hundred thousand distinct CDR3 sequences, around 16% seen once. The specimen sequenced was blood. The receptors shown here come from a woman under 40 with Graves' hyperthyroidism.

The V gene is TRBV6-2 or TRBV6-3, the J gene TRBJ2-2, with D hard to call. The CDR3 extends over 17 amino acids. The V gene's germline CDR1 is MNHEY and CDR2 SVGEGT. Trimming removed 6 bases from V and 3 bases from J, with 20 bases in between. The CDR3 region is CASSRHLPLVDTGELFF. The CDR3 DNA reads as TGTGCCAGCAGCAGACACCTCCCCTTGGTCGACACCGGGGAGCTGTTTTTT.

The chain uses TRBV7-9 and TRBJ2-4; TRBD2 agrees at 8 bases. The trim removed 5 bases at V and 2 bases at J, leaving 14 bases unmatched. Germline lookup yields CDR1 SEHNR and CDR2 FQNEAQ (reference sequence). The CDR3 contains 18 residues. The CDR3 DNA sequence: TGTGCCAGCAGCCAACTAACTCGGCGGGAGGCCCCCAAAAACATTCAGTACTTC. Translation gives CASSQLTRREAPKNIQYF.

For this clonotype: This may be a read error: a much more frequent sequence differs by one nucleotide. The rearrangement joins TRBV20-1 to TRBJ2-1; D is unresolved. This CDR3 is 14 amino acids long. CDR1 and CDR2 from the germline V gene are DFQATT and SNEGSKA (reference sequence). V dropped 3 bases and J dropped 0 bases, with 9 bases sitting between them. In DNA, the CDR3 is TGCAGTGCTAGTCACACAAGCTCCTACAATGAGCAGTTCTTC. It codes for CSASHTSSYNEQFF.

The DNA of the CDR3 is TGTGCCAGCAGCGGCCATGGTAGCGGAGGGGCCGTCGCCGGGGAGCTGTTTTTT. Its protein product is CASSGHGSGGAVAGELFF. The rearrangement joins TRBV9 to TRBJ2-2; maybe TRBD2 (6 bases). The V gene's germline CDR1 is SGDLS and CDR2 YYNGEE. Trimming pared 3 bases from V and 6 bases from J, leaving 24 bases between. CDR3 size: 18 residues. Full variable domain (remainder filled in from reference TRBV9 and TRBJ2-2): DSGVTQTPKHLITATGQRVTLRCSPRSGDLSVYWYQQSLDQGLQFLIQYYNGEERAKGNILERFSAQQFPDLHSELNLSSLELGDSALYFCASSGHGSGGAVAGELFFGEGSRLTVL.

This clonotype has more than one count but fewer than ten. This chain connects TRBV3-1 to TRBJ1-6; D perhaps matches TRBD1 (6 bases). The V and J ends lost 3 bases and 4 bases respectively, with 7 bases between them. CDR1 and CDR2 from the germline V gene are LGHDT and YNNKEL (reference sequence). This CDR3 region has 14 residues. CDR3 DNA sequence: TGTGCCAGCAGCCACAGGGGTTATAATTCACCCCTCCACTTT. Its translation is CASSHRGYNSPLHF.

Ten or more counts support this clonotype. The chain links TRBV18 to TRBJ1-2, with no clear D. Deletions cut 1 base from V and 4 bases from J, with 7 bases between. Germline CDR1 KGHSH, CDR2 LQKENI. The CDR3 consists of 13 residues. This chain's CDR3 is CASSPQGGYGYTF. CDR3 bases: TGTGCCAGCTCACCACAGGGAGGCTATGGCTACACCTTC.

The rearrangement uses TRBV6-2 or TRBV6-3 and TRBJ2-7; 8 positions agree with TRBD1. Trimming at V came to 2 bases and at J to 1 base, leaving 4 bases not matched to a gene. CDR1 and CDR2 (germline): MNHEY, SVGEGT. The CDR3 runs to 15 residues. The CDR3 here is CASSYGRGPSYEQYF. The CDR3, as DNA: TGTGCCAGCAGTTACGGCAGGGGGCCGTCCTACGAGCAGTACTTC.

This clonotype was seen a few times. This sequence joins TRBV18 and TRBJ1-1; TRBD1 aligns across 7 bases. CDR3 length: 12 amino acids. V lost 4 bases to trimming and J lost 7 bases; unmatched junction nucleotides: 3. Germline V gives CDR1 KGHSH, CDR2 LQKENI. As DNA, the CDR3 is TGTGCCAGCTCACAGCAGGGGGGTGAAGCTTTCTTT. Residues: CASSQQGGEAFF.

The V and J genes are TRBV9 and TRBJ2-7; 8 bases line up with TRBD2. V gave up 0 bases and J gave up 4 bases; unmatched junction bases: 9. Germline CDR1 reads SGDLS; CDR2 reads YYNGEE. This CDR3 region has 16 residues. Written as DNA, the CDR3 is TGTGCCAGCAGCGTAGATGGCTCGGGGGGGCGGTACGAGCAGTACTTC. Translated, it gives CASSVDGSGGRYEQYF. The whole variable domain, remainder taken from reference TRBV9 and TRBJ2-7, is DSGVTQTPKHLITATGQRVTLRCSPRSGDLSVYWYQQSLDQGLQFLIQYYNGEERAKGNILERFSAQQFPDLHSELNLSSLELGDSALYFCASSVDGSGGRYEQYFGPGTRLTVT.

Notes on this clonotype: This could be a read error, since a much larger clone is one nucleotide away. This chain links TRBV7-3 with TRBJ2-7; 7 bases are shared with TRBD2. TRBJ2-1 matches the DNA end more closely, so the J call is doubtful. The CDR3 is 13 residues long. Germline values: CDR1 SGHTA, CDR2 FQGTGA. CDR3 nucleotides: TGTGCCAGCAGCCGGGGGGTATCCTACGAGCAGTTCTTC. Its protein is CASSRGVSYEQFF.

The sample holds many counts of this clonotype. The chain has TRBV7-3 and TRBJ2-1, with 11 bases matching TRBD2. Per germline, CDR1 SGHTA and CDR2 FQGTGA. The V gene end was trimmed by 2 bases and the J gene end by 9 bases; junction bases not matched to a gene: 12. This CDR3 has 17 amino acids. The CDR3 spells CASSLVGTSGSMREQFF. The CDR3 region has the DNA TGTGCCAGCAGCTTAGTCGGCACTAGCGGGAGTATGCGTGAGCAGTTCTTC.

This clonotype turned up a few times. The V gene is TRBV27, the J gene TRBJ2-2, with D unclear. This CDR3 region has 17 residues. Germline-derived CDR1 and CDR2 are MNHEY and SMNVEV (reference sequence). V was clipped by 6 bases and J by 1 base, with 18 bases between them. The CDR3 coding sequence is TGTGCCAGCAGCCTCGACCCGGACCCCTTGAACACCGGGGAGCTGTTTTTT. This codes for CASSLDPDPLNTGELFF.

In this sample, this clonotype turned up many times. The rearrangement links TRBV27 to TRBJ2-3; D call uncertain. V shed 3 bases and J shed 0 bases, with 10 bases lying between them. Per germline, CDR1 MNHEY and CDR2 SMNVEV (reference sequence). The CDR3 is 15 amino acids. DNA for the CDR3: TGTGCCAGCAGTTTTCTGAGGCCCAGCACAGATACGCAGTATTTT. Translated, it gives CASSFLRPSTDTQYF.

The chain is built from TRBV20-1 and TRBJ2-5, with D unresolved. The V end lost 3 bases, the J end lost 3 bases, and 8 bases lay between the germline ends. Per the germline V gene, CDR1 is DFQATT and CDR2 is SNEGSKA (reference sequence). This CDR3 contains 12 residues. CDR3 residues: CSARRAEETQYF. The DNA for the CDR3 is TGCAGTGCTAGGAGAGCCGAAGAGACCCAGTACTTC.

The sample holds many counts of this clonotype. The V and J genes are TRBV27 and TRBJ1-2, with a tentative D call TRBD1 (6 bases). This CDR3 contains 14 residues. The V and J ends lost 6 bases and 5 bases respectively, with 16 bases between them. Per germline, CDR1 MNHEY and CDR2 SMNVEV (reference sequence). CDR3 region: CASSHDRRLYGYTF. Here the CDR3 DNA reads TGTGCCAGCAGCCATGACAGGCGCCTTTATGGCTACACCTTC.

This clonotype has at least ten counts. J is TRBJ2-7 and V is TRBV3-1; D remains unclear. The germline V and J ends were trimmed by 0 bases and 4 bases, with 10 bases remaining between them. The CDR3 is 14 amino acids. From germline, CDR1 is LGHDT and CDR2 YNNKEL (reference sequence). The CDR3 DNA follows: TGTGCCAGCAGCCAAGATCCAGTTTCATACGAGCAGTACTTC. Encoded protein: CASSQDPVSYEQYF.

This clonotype was recorded at least ten times. The rearrangement joins TRBV30 to TRBJ2-3; the D gene is possibly TRBD1 (5 bases). The CDR3 totals 13 residues. V was clipped by 0 bases and J by 1 base, with 5 bases between them. Germline CDR1 and CDR2: GTSNPN and SVGIG (reference sequence). The CDR3 bases are TGTGCCTGGAGTGTAGGGGGCACAGATACGCAGTATTTT. This encodes CAWSVGGTDTQYF.

In this sample, this clonotype turned up many times. The chain is built from TRBV12-3 or TRBV12-4 and TRBJ2-2; no clear D. Trimming removed 6 bases from V and 1 base from J, with 6 bases in between. The CDR3 spans 13 residues. Here the CDR3 DNA reads TGTGCCAGCAGGAACAGGAACACCGGGGAGCTGTTTTTT. This gives the protein CASRNRNTGELFF.

This clonotype was recorded many times. CDR3 nucleotides: TGTGCCAGCAGCCTCAGGGGCCTAGCGGGAGTATCCTACGAGCAGTACTTC. Translated, it gives CASSLRGLAGVSYEQYF. This sequence joins TRBV12-3 or TRBV12-4 and TRBJ2-7, with 10 bases fitting TRBD2. CDR3 length equals 17 residues. V was pared by 6 bases and J by 1 base, with 12 bases of the junction left unmatched.

A few counts support this clonotype. V usage is TRBV5-1 and J usage is TRBJ1-2; D is uncertain. The CDR3 sequence is 15 residues long. The V gene lost 6 bases and the J gene lost 2 bases, with 17 bases spanning the gap. CDR1 is SGHRS and CDR2 is YFSETQ in the germline V gene. The CDR3 DNA reads as TGCGCCAGCAAAGACACCGGGTCCCTAAACTATGGCTACACCTTC. It yields the protein CASKDTGSLNYGYTF.

This clonotype occurred many times. The chain is built from TRBV11-2 and TRBJ2-7; D is ambiguous. CDR1 SGHAT and CDR2 FQNNGV come from the germline V gene. Trimming removed 1 base from V and 3 bases from J, with 10 bases in between. The CDR3 consists of 14 residues. The CDR3 bases are TGTGCCAGCAGCTTAGTAGGGCTTGGCTACGAGCAGTACTTC. Its protein is CASSLVGLGYEQYF.

This clonotype was seen many times. The J gene is TRBJ1-5, the V gene TRBV12-3 or TRBV12-4; the match to TRBD1 covers 10 bases. CDR3 size: 15 residues. V gave up 5 bases and J gave up 6 bases; unmatched junction bases: 7. CDR3 sequence (DNA): TGTGCCAGCAGTCCGGGACAGGGGCCATCTCAGCCCCAGCATTTT. Translating gives CASSPGQGPSQPQHF.

This clonotype was recorded a few times. The chain combines TRBV19 with TRBJ2-5; the match to TRBD1 covers 8 bases. The CDR3 spans 14 residues. The junction had 6 bases not matched to a gene; V was cut back by 5 bases and J by 4 bases. The germline gives CDR1 LNHDA, CDR2 SQIVND (reference sequence). CDR3 sequence: CASSPGQGIETQYF. CDR3 sequence (DNA): TGTGCCAGTAGTCCCGGACAGGGCATAGAGACCCAGTACTTC. The whole variable domain, remainder taken from reference TRBV19 and TRBJ2-5, is DGGITQSPKYLFRKEGQNVTLSCEQNLNHDAMYWYRQDPGQGLRLIYYSQIVNDFQKGDIAEGYSVSREKKESFPLTVTSAQKNPTAFYLCASSPGQGIETQYFGPGTRLLVL.

This clonotype was detected ten times or more. The chain has TRBV11-2 and TRBJ2-7; 7 positions match TRBD1. Per the germline V gene, CDR1 is SGHAT and CDR2 is FQNNGV. V lost 4 bases and J lost 2; bases outside the gene matches: 2. The CDR3 runs 13 residues. The DNA for the CDR3 is TGTGCCAGCAGCTGGGACAGAGCCTACGAGCAGTACTTC. Residues: CASSWDRAYEQYF.